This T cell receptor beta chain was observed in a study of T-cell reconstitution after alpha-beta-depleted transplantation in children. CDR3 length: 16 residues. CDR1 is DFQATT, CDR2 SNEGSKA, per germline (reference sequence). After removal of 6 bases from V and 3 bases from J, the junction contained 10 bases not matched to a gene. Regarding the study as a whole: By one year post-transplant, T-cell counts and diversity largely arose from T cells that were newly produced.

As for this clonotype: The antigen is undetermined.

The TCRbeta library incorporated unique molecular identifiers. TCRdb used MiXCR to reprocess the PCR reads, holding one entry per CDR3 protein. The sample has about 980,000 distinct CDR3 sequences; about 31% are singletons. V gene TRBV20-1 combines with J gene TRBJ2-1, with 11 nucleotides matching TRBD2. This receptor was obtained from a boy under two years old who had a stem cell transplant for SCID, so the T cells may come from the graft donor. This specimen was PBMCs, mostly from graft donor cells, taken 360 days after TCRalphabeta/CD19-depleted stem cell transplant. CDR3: CSAEPPGLADYNEQFF. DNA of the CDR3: TGCAGTGCGGAACCCCCGGGACTAGCGGACTACAATGAGCAGTTCTTC.